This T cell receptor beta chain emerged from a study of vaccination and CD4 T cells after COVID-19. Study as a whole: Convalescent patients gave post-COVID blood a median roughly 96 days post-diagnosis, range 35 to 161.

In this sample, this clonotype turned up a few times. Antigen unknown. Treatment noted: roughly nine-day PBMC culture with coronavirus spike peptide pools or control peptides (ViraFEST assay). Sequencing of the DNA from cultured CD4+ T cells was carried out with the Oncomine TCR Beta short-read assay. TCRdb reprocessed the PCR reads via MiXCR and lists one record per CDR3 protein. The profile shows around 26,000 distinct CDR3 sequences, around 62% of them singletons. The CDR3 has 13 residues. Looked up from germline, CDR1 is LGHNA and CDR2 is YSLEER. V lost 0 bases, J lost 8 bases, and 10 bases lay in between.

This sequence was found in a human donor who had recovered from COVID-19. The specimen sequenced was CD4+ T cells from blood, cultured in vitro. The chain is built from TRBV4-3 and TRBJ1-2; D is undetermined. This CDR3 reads CASSQEGYRGYTF. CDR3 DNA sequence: TGCGCCAGCAGCCAAGAAGGGTATCGGGGCTACACCTTC.